Listed below are T cell receptor beta chains from one sample, sequenced in a study of cytomegalovirus exposure and HLA in healthy donors. Only in-frame clones appear in the TCRdb table, and some are missing; sequencing was by immunoSEQ multiplex PCR. The data contain 150,000 to 200,000 clones, roughly 72% of them singletons. Sequencing used PBMCs. All receptors derive from a woman between 40 and 55 years old in good health and CMV-seronegative. The CDR3 runs from the conserved cysteine through the conserved F or W. A D gene is named only where the DNA matches it firmly. Size is omitted from some rows. Given values are once, few, many or a class for expanded clones.

CDR3: CASSQGASYEQYF
DNA: TGTGCCAGCAGCCAGGGGGCATCCTACGAGCAGTACTTC
size: .
V: TRBV6-5
J: TRBJ2-7
D: TRBD1

CDR3: CAIRGSYEQYF
DNA: TGTGCCATCAGGGGCAGTTACGAGCAGTACTTC
size: .
V: TRBV10-3
J: TRBJ2-7
D: .

CDR3: CASSQEGGVYEQYF
DNA: TGCGCCAGCAGCCAAGAGGGAGGGGTTTACGAGCAGTACTTC
size: .
V: TRBV4-1
J: TRBJ2-7
D: TRBD2

CDR3: CASSPIWDNPSSYEQYF
DNA: TGTGCCAGCAGCCCAATCTGGGACAACCCGAGCTCCTACGAGCAGTACTTC
size: .
V: TRBV11-3
J: TRBJ2-7
D: .

CDR3: CASSLAGLLAGRTYNEQFF
DNA: TGTGCCAGCAGCTTAGCGGGTTTACTAGCGGGTAGGACCTACAATGAGCAGTTCTTC
size: few
V: TRBV7-2
J: TRBJ2-1
D: TRBD2

CDR3: CASTLLGGNSQPQHF
DNA: TGTGCCAGCACCCTCCTGGGGGGAAATAGTCAGCCCCAGCATTTT
size: .
V: TRBV19
J: TRBJ1-5
D: .

CDR3: CASSPSSGLNTGELFF
DNA: TGTGCCAGCAGCCCTTCTAGCGGACTGAACACCGGGGAGCTGTTTTTT
size: few
V: TRBV7-3
J: TRBJ2-2
D: TRBD2

CDR3: CASSPGTGKNTDTQYF
DNA: TGTGCCAGCTCACCCGGGACAGGGAAAAATACAGATACGCAGTATTTT
size: .
V: TRBV18
J: TRBJ2-3
D: TRBD1

CDR3: CASLRDSYDYTF
DNA: TGTGCCAGCCTCCGGGACAGTTATGACTACACCTTC
size: .
V: TRBV28
J: TRBJ1-2
D: TRBD1

CDR3: CASSRGGIVAFF
DNA: TGTGCCAGCAGCCGAGGCGGGATTGTAGCTTTCTTT
size: .
V: TRBV7-9
J: TRBJ1-1
D: .

CDR3: CASGPDSIYGYTF
DNA: TGTGCCAGCGGTCCAGACAGTATTTATGGCTACACCTTC
size: once
V: TRBV2
J: TRBJ1-2
D: .

CDR3: CASTGVLTYNEQFF
DNA: TGTGCCAGCACCGGGGTACTTACCTACAATGAGCAGTTCTTC
size: few
V: TRBV11-2
J: TRBJ2-1
D: .

CDR3: CASSLTVYEQYF
DNA: TGCGCCAGCAGCCTCACTGTTTACGAGCAGTACTTC
size: .
V: TRBV5-1
J: TRBJ2-7
D: .

CDR3: CASSGLAGEGETQYF
DNA: TGTGCCAGCAGTGGGCTAGCGGGAGAGGGAGAGACCCAGTACTTC
size: .
V: TRBV2
J: TRBJ2-5
D: TRBD2

CDR3: CASSSQGQRESNEQFF
DNA: TGTGCCAGCAGTTCCCAGGGGCAGCGGGAGTCCAATGAGCAGTTCTTC
size: .
V: TRBV6-5
J: TRBJ2-1
D: TRBD2

CDR3: CASSFRGPSGNTIYF
DNA: TGCGCCAGCAGCTTTAGGGGGCCCTCTGGAAACACCATATATTTT
size: .
V: TRBV5-1
J: TRBJ1-3
D: TRBD1

CDR3: CASSTSGGSSNQPQHF
DNA: TGTGCCAGCAGCACGAGCGGTGGCAGCAGCAATCAGCCCCAGCATTTT
size: .
V: TRBV7-8
J: TRBJ1-5
D: .

CDR3: CASSVVDSYTDTQYF
DNA: TGTGCCAGCAGCGTGGTAGATTCCTACACAGATACGCAGTATTTT
size: .
V: TRBV9
J: TRBJ2-3
D: .

CDR3: CASSPRGQGVSVDTQYF
DNA: TGTGCCAGCTCACCCAGGGGACAGGGTGTTTCGGTAGATACGCAGTATTTT
size: few
V: TRBV18
J: TRBJ2-3
D: TRBD1

CDR3: CAWSDPGQGAYEQYF
DNA: TGTGCCTGGAGTGACCCCGGACAGGGAGCCTACGAGCAGTACTTC
size: .
V: TRBV30
J: TRBJ2-7
D: TRBD1

CDR3: CSVGGGMGEMAQHF
DNA: TGCAGCGTTGGTGGGGGGATGGGGGAAATGGCCCAGCATTTT
size: .
V: TRBV29-1
J: TRBJ1-5
D: .

CDR3: CASSEGLIAAIQETQYF
DNA: TGTGCCAGCAGTGAAGGTCTGATCGCGGCAATCCAAGAGACCCAGTACTTC
size: few
V: TRBV6-1
J: TRBJ2-5
D: .

CDR3: CASSLRQAANEKLFF
DNA: TGTGCCAGCAGCCTTAGACAGGCGGCTAATGAAAAACTGTTTTTT
size: .
V: TRBV14
J: TRBJ1-4
D: .

CDR3: CASNDRGRADTQYF
DNA: TGTGCCAGCAACGACAGGGGTAGGGCAGATACGCAGTATTTT
size: .
V: TRBV27
J: TRBJ2-3
D: TRBD1

CDR3: CASSLLASSSYEQYF
DNA: TGTGCCAGCAGTTTACTAGCCTCCTCTTCCTACGAGCAGTACTTC
size: .
V: TRBV6-5
J: TRBJ2-7
D: .

CDR3: CASIEWGEGRGETQYF
DNA: TGTGCCAGCATCGAGTGGGGGGAGGGCCGTGGCGAGACCCAGTACTTC
size: .
V: TRBV7-8
J: TRBJ2-5
D: TRBD2

CDR3: CASSAAGGITGELFF
DNA: TGTGCCAGCAGCGCGGCGGGAGGGATCACCGGGGAGCTGTTTTTT
size: .
V: TRBV7-6
J: TRBJ2-2
D: TRBD2

CDR3: CAWRGLASTDTQYF
DNA: TGTGCCTGGAGAGGGCTAGCAAGCACAGATACGCAGTATTTT
size: .
V: TRBV30
J: TRBJ2-3
D: .

CDR3: CASSSRTSTTPTDTQYF
DNA: TGTGCCAGCAGCTCACGGACTAGCACCACCCCCACAGATACGCAGTATTTT
size: .
V: TRBV5-8
J: TRBJ2-3
D: TRBD2

CDR3: CASSESPSTRGDIQYF
DNA: TGTGCCAGCAGTGAATCCCCCAGCACACGAGGCGACATTCAGTACTTC
size: .
V: TRBV6-1
J: TRBJ2-4
D: .

CDR3: CASSSQVGHSNQPQHF
DNA: TGTGCCAGCAGCTCACAAGTCGGACATAGCAATCAGCCCCAGCATTTT
size: .
V: TRBV7-2
J: TRBJ1-5
D: .

CDR3: CASSLGDRGAIQYF
DNA: TGCGCCAGCAGCTTGGGGGACAGGGGCGCCATTCAGTACTTC
size: .
V: TRBV5-1
J: TRBJ2-4
D: TRBD1

CDR3: CASGRTGVYTGELFF
DNA: TGTGCCAGCGGAAGGACAGGTGTATACACCGGGGAGCTGTTTTTT
size: .
V: TRBV6-5
J: TRBJ2-2
D: TRBD1

CDR3: CASSLGHPGELFF
DNA: TGTGCCAGCAGCTTAGGACACCCAGGGGAACTGTTTTTT
size: .
V: TRBV13
J: TRBJ1-4
D: .